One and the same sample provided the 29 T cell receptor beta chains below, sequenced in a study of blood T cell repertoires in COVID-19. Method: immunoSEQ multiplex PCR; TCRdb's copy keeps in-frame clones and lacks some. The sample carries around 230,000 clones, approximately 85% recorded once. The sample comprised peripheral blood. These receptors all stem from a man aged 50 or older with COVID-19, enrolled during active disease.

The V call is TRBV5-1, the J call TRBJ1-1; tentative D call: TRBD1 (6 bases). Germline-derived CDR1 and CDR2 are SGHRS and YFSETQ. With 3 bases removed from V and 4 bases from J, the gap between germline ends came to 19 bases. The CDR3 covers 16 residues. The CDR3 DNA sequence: TGCGCCAGCAGCTCCTCATACACGATAGGGGGCACTGAAGCTTTCTTT. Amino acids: CASSSSYTIGGTEAFF.

The CDR3 protein is CASSPSGLKYNEQFF. In nucleotides, the CDR3 is TGTGCCAGCAGCCCATCCGGACTAAAATACAATGAGCAGTTCTTC. The rearrangement uses TRBV7-2 and TRBJ2-1, with D perhaps matching TRBD2 (6 bases). This CDR3 has 15 amino acids. The germline V gene has CDR1 SGHTA and CDR2 FQGNSA. Trimming removed 5 bases at V and 4 bases at J, with 15 bases between.

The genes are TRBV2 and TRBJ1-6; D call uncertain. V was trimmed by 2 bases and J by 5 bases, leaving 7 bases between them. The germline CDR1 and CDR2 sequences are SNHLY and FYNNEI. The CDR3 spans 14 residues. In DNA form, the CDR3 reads TGTGCCAGCAGTGAACGGGGTCATAATTCACCCCTCCACTTT. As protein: CASSERGHNSPLHF.

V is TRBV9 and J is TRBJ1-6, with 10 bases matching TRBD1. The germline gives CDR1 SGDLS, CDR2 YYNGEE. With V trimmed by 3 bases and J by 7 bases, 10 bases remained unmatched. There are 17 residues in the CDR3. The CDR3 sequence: CASSGIVPGQGNSPLHF. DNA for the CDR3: TGTGCCAGCAGCGGGATAGTTCCGGGACAGGGGAATTCACCCCTCCACTTT.

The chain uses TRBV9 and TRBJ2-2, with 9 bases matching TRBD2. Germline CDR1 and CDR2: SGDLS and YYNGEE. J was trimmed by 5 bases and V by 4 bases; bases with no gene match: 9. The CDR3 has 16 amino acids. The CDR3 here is CASSQVSGGFTGELFF. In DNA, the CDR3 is TGTGCCAGCAGCCAAGTTAGCGGGGGATTTACCGGGGAGCTGTTTTTT.

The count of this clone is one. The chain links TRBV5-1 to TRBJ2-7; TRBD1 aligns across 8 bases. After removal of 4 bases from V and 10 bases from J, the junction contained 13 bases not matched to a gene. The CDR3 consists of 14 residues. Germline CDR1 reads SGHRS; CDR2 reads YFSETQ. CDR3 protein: CASSPGAGGAEQYF. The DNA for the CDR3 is TGCGCCAGCAGCCCGGGGGCAGGGGGCGCAGAACAGTACTTC.

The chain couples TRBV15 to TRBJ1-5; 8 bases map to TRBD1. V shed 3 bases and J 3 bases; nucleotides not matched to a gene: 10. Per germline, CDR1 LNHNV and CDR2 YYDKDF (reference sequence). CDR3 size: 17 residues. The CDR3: CATSSVPGQVNNQPQHF. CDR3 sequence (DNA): TGTGCCACCAGCAGCGTCCCGGGACAGGTGAACAATCAGCCCCAGCATTTT.

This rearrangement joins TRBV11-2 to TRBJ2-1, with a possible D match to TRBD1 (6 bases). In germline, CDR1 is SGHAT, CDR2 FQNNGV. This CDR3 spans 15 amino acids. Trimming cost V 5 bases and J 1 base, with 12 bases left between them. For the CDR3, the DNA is TGTGCCAGCAGCACCCAGGGGTTGTCCTACAATGAGCAGTTCTTC. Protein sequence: CASSTQGLSYNEQFF.

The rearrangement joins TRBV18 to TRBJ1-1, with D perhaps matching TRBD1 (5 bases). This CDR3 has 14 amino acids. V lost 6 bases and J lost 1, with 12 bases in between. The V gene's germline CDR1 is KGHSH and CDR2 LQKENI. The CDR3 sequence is CASSLQEQNTEAFF. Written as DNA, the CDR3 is TGTGCCAGCTCCCTACAGGAGCAGAACACTGAAGCTTTCTTT.

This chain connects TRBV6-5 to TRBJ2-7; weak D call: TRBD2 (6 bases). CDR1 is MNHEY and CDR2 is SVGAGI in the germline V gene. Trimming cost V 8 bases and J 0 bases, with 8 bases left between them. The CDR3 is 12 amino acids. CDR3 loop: CASVADSYEQYF. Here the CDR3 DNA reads TGTGCCAGCGTAGCGGACTCCTACGAGCAGTACTTC.

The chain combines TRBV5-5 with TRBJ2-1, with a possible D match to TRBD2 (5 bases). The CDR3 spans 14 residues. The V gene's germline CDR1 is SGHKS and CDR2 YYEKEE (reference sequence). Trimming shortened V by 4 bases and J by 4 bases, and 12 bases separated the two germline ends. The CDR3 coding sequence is TGTGCCAGCAGCCCCCCTGAGCGGTACAATGAGCAGTTCTTC. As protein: CASSPPERYNEQFF.

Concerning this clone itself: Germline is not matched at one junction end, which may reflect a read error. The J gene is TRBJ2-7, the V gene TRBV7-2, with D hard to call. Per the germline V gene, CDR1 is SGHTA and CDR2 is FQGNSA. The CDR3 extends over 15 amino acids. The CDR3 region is CASSLDPGASFEQYF. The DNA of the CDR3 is TGTGCCAGCAGCTTAGACCCCGGAGCCTCCTTCGAGCAGTACTTC.

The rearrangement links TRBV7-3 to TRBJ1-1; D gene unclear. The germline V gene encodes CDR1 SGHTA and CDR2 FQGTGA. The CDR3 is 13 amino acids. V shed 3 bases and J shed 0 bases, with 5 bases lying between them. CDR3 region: CASSFGLNTEAFF. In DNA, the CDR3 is TGTGCCAGCAGCTTCGGTCTGAACACTGAAGCTTTCTTT.

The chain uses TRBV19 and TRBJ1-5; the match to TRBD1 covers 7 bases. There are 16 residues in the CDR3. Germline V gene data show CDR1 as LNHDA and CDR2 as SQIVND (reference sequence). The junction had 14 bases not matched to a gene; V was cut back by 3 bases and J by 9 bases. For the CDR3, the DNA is TGTGCCAGTAGTATTACTCGACAGGGCCCTGCCTCGCCCCAGCATTTT. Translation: CASSITRQGPASPQHF. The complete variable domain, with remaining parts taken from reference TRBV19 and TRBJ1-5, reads DGGITQSPKYLFRKEGQNVTLSCEQNLNHDAMYWYRQDPGQGLRLIYYSQIVNDFQKGDIAEGYSVSREKKESFPLTVTSAQKNPTAFYLCASSITRQGPASPQHFGDGTRLSIL.

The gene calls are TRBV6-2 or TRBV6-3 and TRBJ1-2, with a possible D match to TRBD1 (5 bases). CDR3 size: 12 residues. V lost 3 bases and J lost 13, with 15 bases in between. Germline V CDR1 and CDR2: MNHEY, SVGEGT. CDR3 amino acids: CASSYNTGASTF. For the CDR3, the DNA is TGTGCCAGCAGTTATAATACTGGGGCCAGCACCTTC.

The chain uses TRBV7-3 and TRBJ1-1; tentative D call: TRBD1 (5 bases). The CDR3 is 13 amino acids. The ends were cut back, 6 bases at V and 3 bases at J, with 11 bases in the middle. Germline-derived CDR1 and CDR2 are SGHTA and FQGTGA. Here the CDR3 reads CASRRRVDTEAFF. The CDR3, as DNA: TGTGCCAGCAGACGCAGGGTTGACACTGAAGCTTTCTTT.

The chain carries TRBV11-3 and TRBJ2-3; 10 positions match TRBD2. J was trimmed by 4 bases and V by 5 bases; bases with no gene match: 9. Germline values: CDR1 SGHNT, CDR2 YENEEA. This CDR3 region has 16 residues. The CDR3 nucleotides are TGTGCCAGCAGCCGCGGGGTACTAGCGGGGTCAGATACGCAGTATTTT. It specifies CASSRGVLAGSDTQYF.

The CDR3 region has the DNA TGTGCCATCAGTGCGTCCGACAGGGGCAACTATGGCTACACCTTC. Amino acids: CAISASDRGNYGYTF. The chain employs TRBV10-3 and TRBJ1-2, with 8 bases lining up with TRBD1. V lost 4 bases to trimming and J lost 2 bases; unmatched junction nucleotides: 6. The CDR3 extends over 15 amino acids. Per germline, CDR1 ENHRY and CDR2 SYGVKD.

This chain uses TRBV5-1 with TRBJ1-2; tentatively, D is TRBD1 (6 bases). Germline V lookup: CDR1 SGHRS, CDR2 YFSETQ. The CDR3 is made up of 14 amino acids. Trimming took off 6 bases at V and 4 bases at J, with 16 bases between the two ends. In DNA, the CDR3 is TGCGCCAGCACCCGACAGGATCCTGCCTATGGCTACACCTTC. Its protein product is CASTRQDPAYGYTF.

The CDR3 spells CASSVAGSGANVLTF. The DNA for the CDR3 is TGTGCCAGCAGCGTAGCAGGGTCTGGGGCCAACGTCCTGACTTTC. V is TRBV9 and J is TRBJ2-6, with a possible D match to TRBD1 (5 bases). There are 15 residues in the CDR3. V was pared by 0 bases and J by 1 base, with 5 bases between. Per germline, CDR1 SGDLS and CDR2 YYNGEE.

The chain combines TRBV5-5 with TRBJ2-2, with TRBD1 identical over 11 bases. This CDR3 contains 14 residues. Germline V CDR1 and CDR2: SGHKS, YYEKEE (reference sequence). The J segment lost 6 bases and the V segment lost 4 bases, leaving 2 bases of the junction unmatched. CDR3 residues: CASSLGQGAGELFF. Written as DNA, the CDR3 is TGTGCCAGCAGCCTGGGACAGGGGGCCGGGGAGCTGTTTTTT.

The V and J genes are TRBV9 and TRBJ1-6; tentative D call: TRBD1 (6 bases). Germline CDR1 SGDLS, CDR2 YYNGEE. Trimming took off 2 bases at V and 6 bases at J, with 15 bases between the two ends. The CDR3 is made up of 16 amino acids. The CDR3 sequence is CASSVGGAVGNSPLHF. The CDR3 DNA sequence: TGTGCCAGCAGCGTGGGGGGGGCTGTTGGTAATTCACCCCTCCACTTT.

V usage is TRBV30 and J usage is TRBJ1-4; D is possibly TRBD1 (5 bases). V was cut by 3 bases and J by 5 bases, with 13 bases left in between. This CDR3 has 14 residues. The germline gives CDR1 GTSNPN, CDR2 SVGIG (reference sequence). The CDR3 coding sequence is TGTGCCTGGAGCCTAGGGGTATTCAATGAAAAACTGTTTTTT. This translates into CAWSLGVFNEKLFF.

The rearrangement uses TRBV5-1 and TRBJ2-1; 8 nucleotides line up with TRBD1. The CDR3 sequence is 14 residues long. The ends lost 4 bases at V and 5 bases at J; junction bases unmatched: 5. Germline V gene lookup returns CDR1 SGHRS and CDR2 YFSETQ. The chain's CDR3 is CASSIDRGNNEQFF. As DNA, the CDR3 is TGCGCCAGCAGCATCGACAGGGGTAACAATGAGCAGTTCTTC.

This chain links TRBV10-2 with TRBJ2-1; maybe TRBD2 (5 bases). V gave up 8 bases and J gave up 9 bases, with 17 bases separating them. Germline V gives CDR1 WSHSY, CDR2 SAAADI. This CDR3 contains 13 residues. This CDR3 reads CASYETRATEQFF. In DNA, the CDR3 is TGCGCCAGCTATGAAACTAGAGCCACTGAGCAGTTCTTC.

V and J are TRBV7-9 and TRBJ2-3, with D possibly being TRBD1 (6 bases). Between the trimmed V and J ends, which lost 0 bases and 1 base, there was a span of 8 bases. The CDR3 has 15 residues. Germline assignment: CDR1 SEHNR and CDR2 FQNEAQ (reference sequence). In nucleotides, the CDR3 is TGTGCCAGCAGCTTAGCTGGGACACGCACAGATACGCAGTATTTT. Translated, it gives CASSLAGTRTDTQYF.

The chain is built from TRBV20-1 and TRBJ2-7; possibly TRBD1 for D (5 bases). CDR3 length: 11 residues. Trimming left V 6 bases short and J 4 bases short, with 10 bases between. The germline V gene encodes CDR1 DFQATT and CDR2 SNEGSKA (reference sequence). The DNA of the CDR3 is TGCAGTGCATCCCAGGGTTACGAGCAGTACTTC. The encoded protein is CSASQGYEQYF.

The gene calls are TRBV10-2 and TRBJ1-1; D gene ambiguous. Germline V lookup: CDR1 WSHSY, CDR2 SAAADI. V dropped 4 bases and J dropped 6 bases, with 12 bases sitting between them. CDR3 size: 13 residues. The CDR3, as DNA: TGCGCCAGCAGTGGGTCAGCATCGGCTGAAGCTTTCTTT. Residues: CASSGSASAEAFF.

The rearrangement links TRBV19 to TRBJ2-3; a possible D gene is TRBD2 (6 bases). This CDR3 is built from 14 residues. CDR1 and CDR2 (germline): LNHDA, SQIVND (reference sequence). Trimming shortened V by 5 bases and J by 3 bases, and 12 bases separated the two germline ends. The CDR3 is CASSPLGGTDTQYF. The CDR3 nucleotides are TGTGCCAGTAGTCCCCTGGGGGGAACAGATACGCAGTATTTT. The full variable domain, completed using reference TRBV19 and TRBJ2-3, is DGGITQSPKYLFRKEGQNVTLSCEQNLNHDAMYWYRQDPGQGLRLIYYSQIVNDFQKGDIAEGYSVSREKKESFPLTVTSAQKNPTAFYLCASSPLGGTDTQYFGPGTRLTVL.